This record looks at one TCR beta chain sequence and its context. Its antigen is as yet unknown. The entry originates in a study of PD-1 blockade in classical Hodgkin lymphoma. Study-level results: Reported baseline diversity: healthy donors highest, relapsed/refractory patients lowest. Whatever underlies the repertoire differences (possibly disease activity or prior therapy) remains undefined.

Every one of the patients relapsed after autologous stem cell transplantation (brentuximab vedotin exposure was variable). The table came from immunoSEQ multiplex PCR; TCRdb's copy has only in-frame clones and leaves some out. The table has nearly 25,000 clones, around three quarters seen once. Trimming at V came to 0 bases and at J to 7 bases, leaving 6 bases not matched to a gene. Per the germline V gene, CDR1 is MGHRA and CDR2 is YSYEKL. CDR3 length: 15 residues. The sequence came from a human donor with classical Hodgkin lymphoma. The source material was peripheral blood mononuclear cells (PBMCs), sampled before the second cycle of nivolumab. This sequence joins TRBV4-1 and TRBJ1-5, with TRBD1 matching 7 bases. CDR3: CASSQEEGARQPQHF. In DNA, the CDR3 is TGCGCCAGCAGCCAAGAAGAGGGGGCCAGGCAGCCCCAGCATTTT.